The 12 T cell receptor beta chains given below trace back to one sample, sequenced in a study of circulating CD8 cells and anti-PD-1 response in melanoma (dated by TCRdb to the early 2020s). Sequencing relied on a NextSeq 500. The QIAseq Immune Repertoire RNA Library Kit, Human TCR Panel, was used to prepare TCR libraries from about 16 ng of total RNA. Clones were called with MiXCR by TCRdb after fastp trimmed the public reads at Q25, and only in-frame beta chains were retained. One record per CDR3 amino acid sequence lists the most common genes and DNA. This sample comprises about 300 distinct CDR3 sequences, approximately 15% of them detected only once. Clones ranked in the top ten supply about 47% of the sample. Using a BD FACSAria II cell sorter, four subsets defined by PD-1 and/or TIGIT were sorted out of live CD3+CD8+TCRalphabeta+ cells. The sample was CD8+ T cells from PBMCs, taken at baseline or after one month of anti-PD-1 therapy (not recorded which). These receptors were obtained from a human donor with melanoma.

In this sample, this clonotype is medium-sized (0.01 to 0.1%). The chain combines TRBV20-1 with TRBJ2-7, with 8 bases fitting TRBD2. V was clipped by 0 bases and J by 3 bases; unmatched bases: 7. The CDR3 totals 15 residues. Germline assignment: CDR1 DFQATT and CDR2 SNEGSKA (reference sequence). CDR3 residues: CSARDVSGINYEQYF. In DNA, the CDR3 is TGCAGTGCTAGAGATGTTAGCGGGATAAACTACGAGCAGTACTTC.

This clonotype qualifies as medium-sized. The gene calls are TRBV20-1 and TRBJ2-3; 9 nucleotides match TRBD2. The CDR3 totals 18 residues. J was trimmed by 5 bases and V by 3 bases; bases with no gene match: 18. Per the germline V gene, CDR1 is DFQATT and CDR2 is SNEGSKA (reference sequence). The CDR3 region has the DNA TGCAGTGCTAGGAATGATCGTCTCGAGCGGGAGGTGTTAGATACGCAGTATTTT. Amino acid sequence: CSARNDRLEREVLDTQYF.

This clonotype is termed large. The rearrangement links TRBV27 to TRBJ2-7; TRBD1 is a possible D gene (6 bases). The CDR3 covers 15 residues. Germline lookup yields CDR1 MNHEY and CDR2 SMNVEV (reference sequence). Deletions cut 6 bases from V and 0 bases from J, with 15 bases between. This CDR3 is CASSPGQLSSYEQYF. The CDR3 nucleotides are TGTGCCAGCAGCCCCGGACAGCTCAGCTCCTACGAGCAGTACTTC.

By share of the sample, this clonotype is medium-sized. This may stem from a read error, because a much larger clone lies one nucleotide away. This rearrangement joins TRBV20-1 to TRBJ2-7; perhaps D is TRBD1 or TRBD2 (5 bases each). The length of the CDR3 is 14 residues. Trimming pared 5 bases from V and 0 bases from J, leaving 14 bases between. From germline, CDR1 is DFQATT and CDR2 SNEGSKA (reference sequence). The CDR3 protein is CSAPGQGCSYEQYF. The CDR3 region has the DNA TGCAGTGCTCCGGGGCAGGGCTGCTCCTACGAGCAGTACTTC.

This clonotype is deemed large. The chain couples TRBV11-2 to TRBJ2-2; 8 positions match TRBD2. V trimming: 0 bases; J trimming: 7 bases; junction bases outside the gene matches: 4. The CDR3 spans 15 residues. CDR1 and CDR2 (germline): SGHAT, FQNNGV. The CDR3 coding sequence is TGTGCCAGCAGCTTAGACCCGGGGGGGATCGGGGAGCTGTTTTTT. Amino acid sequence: CASSLDPGGIGELFF.

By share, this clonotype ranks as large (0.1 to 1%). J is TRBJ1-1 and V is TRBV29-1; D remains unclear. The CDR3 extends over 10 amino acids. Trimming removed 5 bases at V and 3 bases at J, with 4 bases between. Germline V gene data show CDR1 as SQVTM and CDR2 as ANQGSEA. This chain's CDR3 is CSVSHTEAFF. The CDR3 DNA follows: TGCAGCGTTTCTCACACTGAAGCTTTCTTT.

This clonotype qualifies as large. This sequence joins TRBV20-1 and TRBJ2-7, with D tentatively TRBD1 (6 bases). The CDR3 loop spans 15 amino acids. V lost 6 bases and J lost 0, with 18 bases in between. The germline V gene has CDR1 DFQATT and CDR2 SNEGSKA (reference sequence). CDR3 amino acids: CSAEHLRGSSYEQYF. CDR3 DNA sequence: TGCAGTGCCGAGCACCTGAGGGGGAGCTCCTACGAGCAGTACTTC.

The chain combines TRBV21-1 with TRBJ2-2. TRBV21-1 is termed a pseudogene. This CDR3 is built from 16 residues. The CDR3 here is CASSKDKGTGTGELFF. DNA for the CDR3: TGTGCCAGCAGCAAAGATAAGGGAACGGGCACCGGGGAGCTGTTTTTT.

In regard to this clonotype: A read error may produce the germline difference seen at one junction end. The CDR3 sequence: CAGSSTWAVQFF. The CDR3 DNA reads as TGTGCCGGTAGTAGTACGTGGGCTGTGCAGTTCTTC. J is TRBJ2-1 and V is TRBV19; D gene ambiguous. This CDR3 contains 12 residues. Germline CDR1 is LNHDA and CDR2 is SQIVND (reference sequence).

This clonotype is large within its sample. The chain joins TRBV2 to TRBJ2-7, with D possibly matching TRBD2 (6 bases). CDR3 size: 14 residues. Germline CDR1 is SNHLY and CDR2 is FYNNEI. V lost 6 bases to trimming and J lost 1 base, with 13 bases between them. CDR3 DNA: TGTGCCAGCAGCTCTAGCGCCGCGTCCTACGAGCAGTACTTC. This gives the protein CASSSSAASYEQYF.

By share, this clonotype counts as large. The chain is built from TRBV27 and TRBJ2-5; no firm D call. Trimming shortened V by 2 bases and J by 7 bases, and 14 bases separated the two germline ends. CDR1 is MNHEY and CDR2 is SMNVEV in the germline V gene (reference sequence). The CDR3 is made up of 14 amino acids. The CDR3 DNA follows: TGTGCCAGCAGTTTAGTATCAGGATTTGCGACCCAGTACTTC. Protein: CASSLVSGFATQYF.

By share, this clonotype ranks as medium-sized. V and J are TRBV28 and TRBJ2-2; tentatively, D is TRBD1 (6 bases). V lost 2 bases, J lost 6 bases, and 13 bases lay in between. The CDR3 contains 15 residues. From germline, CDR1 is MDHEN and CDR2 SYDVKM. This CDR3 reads CASSLITGMSGELFF. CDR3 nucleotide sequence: TGTGCCAGCAGTTTAATAACAGGGATGTCCGGGGAGCTGTTTTTT.